The 16 T cell receptor beta chains presented below share a single source sample, sequenced in a study of T cell responses to AZD1222 COVID-19 vaccine. Generated by immunoSEQ multiplex PCR, the TCRdb table keeps only in-frame clones and is missing some. The sample contains under 150,000 clones, around 91% of which appear only once. The material sequenced was peripheral blood, taken on day 0 of AZD1222 vaccination. The receptors here all came from an adult in good health.

The chain is built from TRBV13 and TRBJ2-1, with TRBD1 matching over 9 bases. V gave up 1 base and J gave up 5 bases; unmatched junction bases: 9. Germline CDR1 is PRHDT and CDR2 is FYEKMQ (reference sequence). CDR3 size: 17 residues. CDR3 bases: TGTGCCAGCAGCTTAGTTTTGGGGACAGGGATCGACAATGAGCAGTTCTTC. This encodes CASSLVLGTGIDNEQFF.

The chain combines TRBV28 with TRBJ2-1; D not certain. In germline, CDR1 is MDHEN, CDR2 SYDVKM. This CDR3 region has 14 residues. Trimming took off 9 bases at V and 2 bases at J, with 14 bases between the two ends. CDR3 bases: TGTGCCAGTAAGCCCGCCCTCACCTACAATGAGCAGTTCTTC. Encoded protein: CASKPALTYNEQFF.

J is TRBJ1-2 and V is TRBV19, with 7 bases identical to TRBD1. This CDR3 contains 14 residues. J gave up 5 bases and V 5 bases, and 8 bases lay outside the gene matches. The germline CDR1 and CDR2 sequences are LNHDA and SQIVND (reference sequence). This chain's CDR3 is CASSVQTGPYGYTF. The CDR3 bases are TGTGCCAGTAGTGTCCAGACAGGGCCGTATGGCTACACCTTC.

V and J are TRBV27 and TRBJ2-1, with D perhaps TRBD1 or TRBD2 (6 bases each). Looked up from germline, CDR1 is MNHEY and CDR2 is SMNVEV (reference sequence). The ends were cut back, 2 bases at V and 14 bases at J, with 16 bases in the middle. The CDR3 sequence is 13 residues long. CDR3 in amino acids: CASSLGTGPGEFF. The CDR3 nucleotides are TGTGCCAGCAGTTTAGGGACTGGTCCAGGGGAGTTCTTC.

The chain employs TRBV11-3 and TRBJ2-2, with D possibly called TRBD1 or TRBD2 (5 bases each). CDR3 length: 14 amino acids. The germline V gene encodes CDR1 SGHNT and CDR2 YENEEA. Trimming removed 5 bases from V and 4 bases from J, with 11 bases in between. In DNA form, the CDR3 reads TGTGCCAGCAGCCCCGGGGCTGGCACCGGGGAGCTGTTTTTT. This translates into CASSPGAGTGELFF. Full variable domain (outside the CDR3, taken from reference TRBV11-3 and TRBJ2-2): EAGVVQSPRYKIIEKKQPVAFWCNPISGHNTLYWYLQNLGQGPELLIRYENEEAVDDSQLPKDRFSAERLKGVDSTLKIQPAELGDSAVYLCASSPGAGTGELFFGEGSRLTVL.

The chain links TRBV11-2 to TRBJ2-3; no clear D. The V gene's germline CDR1 is SGHAT and CDR2 FQNNGV. V dropped 4 bases and J dropped 4 bases, with 6 bases sitting between them. This CDR3 is built from 12 residues. This CDR3 is CASSSYPDTQYF. The CDR3 coding sequence is TGTGCCAGCAGCTCATACCCAGATACGCAGTATTTT.

This clone was seen a single time. This chain joins TRBV5-4 and TRBJ2-1; D not resolved. This CDR3 region has 14 residues. CDR1 SGHNT and CDR2 YYREEE come from the germline V gene (reference sequence). V was shortened by 3 bases and J by 1 base, with 8 bases between the two germline ends. The DNA of the CDR3 is TGTGCCAGCAGCTCCGCAGGATCCTACAATGAGCAGTTCTTC. It is translated as CASSSAGSYNEQFF.

The chain links TRBV18 to TRBJ2-1, with 8 bases aligning to TRBD2. This CDR3 has 15 residues. V lost 6 bases, J lost 7 bases, and 11 bases stayed unmatched. In germline, CDR1 is KGHSH, CDR2 LQKENI. CDR3 amino acids: CASSQGAGANNEQFF. The CDR3 bases are TGTGCCAGCTCTCAGGGAGCGGGGGCCAATAATGAGCAGTTCTTC. Combining the CDR3 with reference TRBV18 and TRBJ2-1 gives the whole variable domain NAGVMQNPRHLVRRRGQEARLRCSPMKGHSHVYWYRQLPEEGLKFMVYLQKENIIDESGMPKERFSAEFPKEGPSILRIQQVVRGDSAAYFCASSQGAGANNEQFFGPGTRLTVL.

In regard to this clone: The sample holds other DNA sequences that translate to the same CDR3. The chain recombines TRBV6-2 or TRBV6-3 with TRBJ1-1, with 7 bases identical to TRBD1. There are 15 residues in the CDR3. The V gene end was trimmed by 0 bases and the J gene end by 5 bases; junction bases not matched to a gene: 6. From germline, CDR1 is MNHEY and CDR2 SVGEGT. DNA of the CDR3: TGTGCCAGCAGTTACTCAGGGGGCTTGGGGACTGAAGCTTTCTTT. This encodes CASSYSGGLGTEAFF.

The J gene is TRBJ1-3, the V gene TRBV7-2, with 7 bases aligning to TRBD1. V lost 5 bases to trimming and J lost 0 bases; unmatched junction nucleotides: 7. CDR3 length: 16 amino acids. Germline values: CDR1 SGHTA, CDR2 FQGNSA. DNA of the CDR3: TGTGCCAGCAGCGCGGGACAGCCAGGCTCTGGAAACACCATATATTTT. Protein: CASSAGQPGSGNTIYF.

The chain combines TRBV6-4 with TRBJ2-6; D is ambiguous. The CDR3 runs to 15 residues. Per the germline V gene, CDR1 is MRHNA and CDR2 is SNTAGT. V shed 7 bases and J shed 3 bases, with 13 bases lying between them. CDR3: CASKRDPDGANVLTF. CDR3 coding DNA: TGTGCCAGCAAGAGAGACCCGGATGGGGCCAACGTCCTGACTTTC.

The chain employs TRBV7-3 and TRBJ2-2; 9 bases are shared with TRBD1. CDR1 is SGHTA and CDR2 is FQGTGA in the germline V gene. This CDR3 comprises 16 residues. V lost 2 bases, J lost 6 bases, and 7 bases stayed unmatched. CDR3 nucleotides: TGTGCCAGCAGCTTACCGGGACAGGGATCTTCCGGGGAGCTGTTTTTT. Protein product: CASSLPGQGSSGELFF.

The V and J genes are TRBV2 and TRBJ1-2; D is uncertain. V shed 5 bases and J shed 1 base, with 5 bases lying between them. Per the germline V gene, CDR1 is SNHLY and CDR2 is FYNNEI. The CDR3 consists of 12 residues. The CDR3 region is CASSQDNYGYTF. Written as DNA, the CDR3 is TGTGCCAGCAGTCAAGATAACTATGGCTACACCTTC.

The chain couples TRBV3-1 (or the pseudogene TRBV3-2) to TRBJ1-6; D possibly corresponds to TRBD1 (5 bases). This CDR3 has 15 amino acids. V was shortened by 1 base and J by 9 bases, with 13 bases between the two germline ends. The germline gives CDR1 LGHDT, CDR2 YNNKEL (reference sequence). CDR3 protein: CASSQGRRGTSPLHF. The CDR3 coding sequence is TGTGCCAGCAGCCAAGGGCGCCGCGGGACTTCACCCCTCCACTTT.

CDR3 residues: CASSLGPGGTEAFF. In DNA, the CDR3 is TGTGCCAGCAGCTTAGGGCCGGGAGGCACTGAAGCTTTCTTT. This chain uses TRBV7-6 with TRBJ1-1; no reliable D call. Trimming shortened V by 1 base and J by 4 bases, and 10 bases separated the two germline ends. Germline values: CDR1 SGHVS, CDR2 FNYEAQ. There are 14 residues in the CDR3.

V gene TRBV4-2 combines with J gene TRBJ1-4; D possibly corresponds to TRBD1 (6 bases). V was pared by 2 bases and J by 0 bases, with 10 bases between. Per germline, CDR1 LGHNA and CDR2 YNFKEQ. The CDR3 runs 16 residues. The CDR3 loop is CASSQKQGSTNEKLFF. CDR3 DNA sequence: TGTGCCAGCAGCCAAAAACAGGGATCAACTAATGAAAAACTGTTTTTT.